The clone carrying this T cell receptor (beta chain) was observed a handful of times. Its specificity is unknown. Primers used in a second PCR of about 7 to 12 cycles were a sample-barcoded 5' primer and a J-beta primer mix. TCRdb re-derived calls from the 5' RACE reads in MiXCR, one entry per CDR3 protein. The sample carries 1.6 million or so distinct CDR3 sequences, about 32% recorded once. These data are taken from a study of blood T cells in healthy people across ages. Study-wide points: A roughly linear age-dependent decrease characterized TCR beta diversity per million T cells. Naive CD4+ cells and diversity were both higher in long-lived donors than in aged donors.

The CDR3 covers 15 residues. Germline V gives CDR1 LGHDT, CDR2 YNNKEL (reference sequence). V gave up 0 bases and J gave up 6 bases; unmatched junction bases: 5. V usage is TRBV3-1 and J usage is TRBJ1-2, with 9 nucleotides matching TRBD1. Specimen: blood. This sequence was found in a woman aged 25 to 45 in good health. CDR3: CASSQDRWDRDGYTF. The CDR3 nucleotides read TGTGCCAGCAGCCAAGATCGGTGGGACAGGGATGGCTACACCTTC.